This TCR beta chain was captured by sequencing in a study of blood T cell repertoires in COVID-19. V lost 2 bases and J 11 bases, leaving 12 bases between the germline ends. The CDR3 runs 12 residues. The germline gives CDR1 SEHNR, CDR2 FQNEAQ (reference sequence). Under the authors' procedure: Amplification from reference gene primers served as the basis for estimated nucleated cell counts. Only in-frame clones appear in the TCRdb table, and some are missing; sequencing was by immunoSEQ multiplex PCR. The D gene and trimming were derived from the DNA, and the V and J assignments and clone size from that table. Among about 250,000 clones listed, about 80% were seen once.

This chain uses TRBV7-9 with TRBJ1-1; D is possibly TRBD1 (6 bases). Input material: peripheral blood. The sequence came from a man aged 50-60 years with active or convalescent COVID-19. In DNA, the CDR3 is TGTGCCAGCAGCTTAAACAGGGCAGAGGCTTTCTTT. Protein: CASSLNRAEAFF.